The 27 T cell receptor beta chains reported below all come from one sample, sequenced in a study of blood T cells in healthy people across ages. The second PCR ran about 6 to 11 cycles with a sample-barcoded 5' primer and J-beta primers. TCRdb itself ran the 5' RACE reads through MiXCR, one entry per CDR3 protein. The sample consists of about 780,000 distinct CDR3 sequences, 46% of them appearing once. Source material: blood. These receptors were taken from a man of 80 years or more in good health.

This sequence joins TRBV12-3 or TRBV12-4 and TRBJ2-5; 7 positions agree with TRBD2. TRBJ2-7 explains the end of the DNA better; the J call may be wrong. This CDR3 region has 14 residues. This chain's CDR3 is CASSPNSGTNEQYF. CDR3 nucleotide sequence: TGTGCCAGCAGTCCGAACTCCGGGACTAACGAGCAGTACTTC.

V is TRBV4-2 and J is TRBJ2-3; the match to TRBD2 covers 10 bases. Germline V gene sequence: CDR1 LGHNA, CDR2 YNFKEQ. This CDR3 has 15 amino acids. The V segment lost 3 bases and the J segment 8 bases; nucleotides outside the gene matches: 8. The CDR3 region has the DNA TGTGCCAGCAGCCAGGAACTAGCGGGGTTGGCTACGCAGTATTTT. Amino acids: CASSQELAGLATQYF.

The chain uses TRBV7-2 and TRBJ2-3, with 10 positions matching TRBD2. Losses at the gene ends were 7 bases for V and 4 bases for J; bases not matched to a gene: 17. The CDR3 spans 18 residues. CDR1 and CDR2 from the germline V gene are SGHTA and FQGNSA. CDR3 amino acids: CASTERPSGGLSPDTQYF. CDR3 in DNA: TGTGCCAGCACCGAAAGGCCTAGCGGGGGACTTTCGCCAGATACGCAGTATTTT.

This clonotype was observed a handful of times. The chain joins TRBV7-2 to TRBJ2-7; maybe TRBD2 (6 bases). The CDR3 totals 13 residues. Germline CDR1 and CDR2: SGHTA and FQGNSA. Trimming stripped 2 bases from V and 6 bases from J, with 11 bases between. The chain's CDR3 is CASSLFLASEQYF. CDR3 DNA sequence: TGTGCCAGCAGCTTATTCCTAGCGAGCGAGCAGTACTTC.

The DNA for the CDR3 is TGTGCCTGGAGTGTCGATCAGGGCTCAGATACGCAGTATTTT. It translates to CAWSVDQGSDTQYF. The rearrangement joins TRBV30 to TRBJ2-3, with TRBD1 as a possible D gene (5 bases). Trimming pared 0 bases from V and 4 bases from J, leaving 11 bases between. Germline V gives CDR1 GTSNPN, CDR2 SVGIG (reference sequence). The CDR3 is 14 residues long.

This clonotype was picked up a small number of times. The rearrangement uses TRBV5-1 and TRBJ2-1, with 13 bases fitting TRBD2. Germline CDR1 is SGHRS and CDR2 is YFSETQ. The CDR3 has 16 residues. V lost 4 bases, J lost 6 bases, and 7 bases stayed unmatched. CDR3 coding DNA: TGCGCCAGCAGCATCGGACTAGCGGGAGCGGGCAATGAGCAGTTCTTC. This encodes CASSIGLAGAGNEQFF.

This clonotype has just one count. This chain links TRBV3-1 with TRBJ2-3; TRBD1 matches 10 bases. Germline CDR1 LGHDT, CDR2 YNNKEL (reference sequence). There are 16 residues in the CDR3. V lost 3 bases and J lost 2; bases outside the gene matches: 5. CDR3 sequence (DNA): TGTGCCAGCAGCCACCCGGGGACAGGGGTCACAGATACGCAGTATTTT. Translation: CASSHPGTGVTDTQYF.

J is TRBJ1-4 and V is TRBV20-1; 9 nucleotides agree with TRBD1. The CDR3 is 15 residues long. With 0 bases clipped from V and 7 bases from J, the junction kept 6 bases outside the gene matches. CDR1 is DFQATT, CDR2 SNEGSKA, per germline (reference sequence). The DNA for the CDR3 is TGCAGTGCTAGAGACGCCGGGACAGGGAGTGAAAAACTGTTTTTT. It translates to CSARDAGTGSEKLFF.

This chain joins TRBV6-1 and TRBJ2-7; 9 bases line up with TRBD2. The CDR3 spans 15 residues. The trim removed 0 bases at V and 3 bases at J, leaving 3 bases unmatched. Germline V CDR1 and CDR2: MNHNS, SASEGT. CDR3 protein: CASSEAASGIYEQYF. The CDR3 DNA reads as TGTGCCAGCAGTGAAGCAGCTAGCGGGATCTACGAGCAGTACTTC.

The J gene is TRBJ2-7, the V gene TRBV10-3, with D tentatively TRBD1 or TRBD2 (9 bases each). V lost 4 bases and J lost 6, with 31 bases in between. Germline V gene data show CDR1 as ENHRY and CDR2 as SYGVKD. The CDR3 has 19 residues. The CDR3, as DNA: TGTGCCATCAGTGGAGAAGGACAGGGGCGACAAGCGGGAGGTTGCGAGCAGTACTTC. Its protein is CAISGEGQGRQAGGCEQYF.

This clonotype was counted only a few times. The CDR3 coding sequence is TGTGCCAGCAGCGGCAACAGGGGGCAATCAGATACGCAGTATTTT. It is translated as CASSGNRGQSDTQYF. The chain combines TRBV6-6 with TRBJ2-3; TRBD1 matches 9 bases. V shed 6 bases, J shed 4 bases, and the junction held 8 bases outside the gene matches. CDR3 length: 15 residues. From germline, CDR1 is MNHNY and CDR2 SVGAGI (reference sequence).

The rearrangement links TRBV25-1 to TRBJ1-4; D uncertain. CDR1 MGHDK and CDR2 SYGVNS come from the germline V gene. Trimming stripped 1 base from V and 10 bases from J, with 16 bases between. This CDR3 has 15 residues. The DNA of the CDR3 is TGTGCCAGCAGTGAATCGGCCGGAACGCGTGGAAAACTGTTTTTT. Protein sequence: CASSESAGTRGKLFF.

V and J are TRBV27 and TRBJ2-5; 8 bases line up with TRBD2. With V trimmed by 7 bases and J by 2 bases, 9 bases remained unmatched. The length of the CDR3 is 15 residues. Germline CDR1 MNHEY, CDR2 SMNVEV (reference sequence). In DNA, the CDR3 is TGTGCCAGCAAATTATCCGGGACTAGGCAAGAGACCCAGTACTTC. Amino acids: CASKLSGTRQETQYF.

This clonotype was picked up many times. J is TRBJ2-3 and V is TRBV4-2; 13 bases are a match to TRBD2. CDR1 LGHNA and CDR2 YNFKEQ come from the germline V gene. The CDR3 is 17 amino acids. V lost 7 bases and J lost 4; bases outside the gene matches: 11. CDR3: CASTHTSGLAGPDTQYF. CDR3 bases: TGTGCCAGCACTCACACTTCGGGACTAGCGGGGCCAGATACGCAGTATTTT.

The CDR3 region has the DNA TGTGCCAGCAGCTTAGCAGGGGGCCCTACTCTCCTCACTGAAGCTTTCTTT. It specifies CASSLAGGPTLLTEAFF. This chain joins TRBV7-6 and TRBJ1-1; 7 nucleotides align to TRBD1. V lost 0 bases and J lost 4; bases outside the gene matches: 11. This CDR3 is built from 17 residues. The germline gives CDR1 SGHVS, CDR2 FNYEAQ.

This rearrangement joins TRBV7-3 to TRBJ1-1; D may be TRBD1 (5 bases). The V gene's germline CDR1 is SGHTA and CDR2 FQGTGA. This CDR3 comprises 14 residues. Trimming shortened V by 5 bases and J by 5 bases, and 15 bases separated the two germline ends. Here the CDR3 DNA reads TGTGCCAGCAGCCCCGGCGGGGGGAGAACTGAAGCTTTCTTT. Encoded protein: CASSPGGGRTEAFF.

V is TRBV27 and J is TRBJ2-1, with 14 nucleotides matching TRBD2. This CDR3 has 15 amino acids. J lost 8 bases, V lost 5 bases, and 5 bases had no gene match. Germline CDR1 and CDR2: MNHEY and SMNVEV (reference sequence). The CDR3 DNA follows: TGTGCCAGCAGTCGCGGGACTAGCGGGAGATATGAGCAGTTCTTC. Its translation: CASSRGTSGRYEQFF.

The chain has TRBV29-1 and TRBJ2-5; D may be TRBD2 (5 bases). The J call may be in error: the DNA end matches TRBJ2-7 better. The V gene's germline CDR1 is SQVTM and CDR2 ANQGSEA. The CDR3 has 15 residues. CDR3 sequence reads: CSVDKGTNGMYEQYF. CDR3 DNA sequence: TGCAGCGTTGATAAGGGAACTAACGGGATGTACGAGCAGTACTTC.

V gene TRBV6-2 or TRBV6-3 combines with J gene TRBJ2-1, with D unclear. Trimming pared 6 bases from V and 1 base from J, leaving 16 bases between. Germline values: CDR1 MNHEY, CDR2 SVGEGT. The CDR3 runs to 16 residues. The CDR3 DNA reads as TGTGCCAGCAGCTCCCGGTTGAGCCTTTCCTACAATGAGCAGTTCTTC. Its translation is CASSSRLSLSYNEQFF.

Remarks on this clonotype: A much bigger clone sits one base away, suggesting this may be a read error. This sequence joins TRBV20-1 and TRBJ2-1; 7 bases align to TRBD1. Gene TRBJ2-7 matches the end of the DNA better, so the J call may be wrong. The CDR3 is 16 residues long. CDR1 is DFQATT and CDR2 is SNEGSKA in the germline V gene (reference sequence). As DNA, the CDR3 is TGCAGTGCTGGAGAAAGTGACAGGGATTCCTACAATGAGCAGTACTTC. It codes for CSAGESDRDSYNEQYF.

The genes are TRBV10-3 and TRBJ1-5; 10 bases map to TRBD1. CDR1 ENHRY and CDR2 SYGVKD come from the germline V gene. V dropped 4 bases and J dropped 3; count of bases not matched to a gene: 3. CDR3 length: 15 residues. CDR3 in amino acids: CAISAGTGVNQPQHF. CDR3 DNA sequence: TGTGCCATCAGTGCCGGGACAGGGGTCAATCAGCCCCAGCATTTT.

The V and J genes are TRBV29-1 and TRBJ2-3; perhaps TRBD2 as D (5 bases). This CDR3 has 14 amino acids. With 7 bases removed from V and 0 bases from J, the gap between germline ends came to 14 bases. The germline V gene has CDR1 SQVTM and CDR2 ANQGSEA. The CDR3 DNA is TGCAGCGCCGAAATTGCGGGTAGCACAGATACGCAGTATTTT. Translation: CSAEIAGSTDTQYF.

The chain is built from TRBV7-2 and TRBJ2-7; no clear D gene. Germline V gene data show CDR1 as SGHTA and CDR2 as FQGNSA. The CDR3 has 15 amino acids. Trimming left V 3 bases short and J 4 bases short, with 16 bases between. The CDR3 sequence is CASSLSPSSQYEQYF. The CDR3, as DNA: TGTGCCAGCAGCTTGAGTCCTTCCTCTCAGTACGAGCAGTACTTC.

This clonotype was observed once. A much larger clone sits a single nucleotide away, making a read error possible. The CDR3 here is CNVDGGEERKTQYF. The CDR3 DNA sequence: TGCAACGTTGATGGTGGGGAGGAAAGAAAAACGCAGTATTTT. The chain is built from TRBV29-1 and TRBJ2-3; TRBD2 is a possible D gene (6 bases). From germline, CDR1 is SQVTM and CDR2 ANQGSEA. The CDR3 totals 14 residues.

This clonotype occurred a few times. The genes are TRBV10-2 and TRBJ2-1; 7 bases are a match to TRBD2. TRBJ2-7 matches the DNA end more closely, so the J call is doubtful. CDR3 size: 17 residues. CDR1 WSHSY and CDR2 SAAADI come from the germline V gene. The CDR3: CASSGPRGGSSYNEQYF. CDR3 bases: TGCGCCAGCAGTGGTCCGAGAGGCGGGAGCTCCTACAATGAGCAGTACTTC.

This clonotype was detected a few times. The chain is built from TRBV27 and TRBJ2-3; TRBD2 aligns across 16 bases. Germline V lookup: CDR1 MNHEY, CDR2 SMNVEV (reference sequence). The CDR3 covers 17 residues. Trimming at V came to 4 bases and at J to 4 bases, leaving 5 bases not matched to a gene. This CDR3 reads CASSYTGLAGGPDTQYF. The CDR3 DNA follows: TGTGCCAGCAGTTACACGGGACTAGCGGGAGGGCCAGATACGCAGTATTTT.

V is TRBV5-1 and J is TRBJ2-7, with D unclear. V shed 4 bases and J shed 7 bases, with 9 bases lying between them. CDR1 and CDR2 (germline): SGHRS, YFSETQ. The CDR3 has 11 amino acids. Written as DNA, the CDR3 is TGCGCCAGCAGCGACGTAGGGGAGCAGTACTTC. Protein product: CASSDVGEQYF.